Listed below are T cell receptor beta chains from one sample, sequenced in a study of regulatory T cells in long-lasting Graves disease. TCRdb analysed the multiplex PCR reads with MiXCR anew, one entry per CDR3 protein. Of hundreds of thousands of distinct CDR3 sequences in the sample, approximately 16% were seen once. These data also formed part of another study, on T cells in Graves' hyperthyroidism and ophthalmopathy.

The material was peripheral blood mononuclear cells (PBMCs), obtained at new diagnosis, from a patient treated with antithyroid drugs. Receptors originate from a man younger than 35 with Graves disease. Each CDR3 is given with its conserved first and last residue. The D gene is left open where the match is weak. The size field is filled for only some rows; it gives once, few, many or a size class.

TRBJ2-7	many	.	TRBV5-1	TGCGCCAGCAGCCCTGGGTCCCACGAGCAGTACTTC	CASSPGSHEQYF
TRBJ1-1	many	.	TRBV27	TGTGCCAGCAGTCCCCCCAAGGGAGTGAGGAACACTGAAGCTTTCTTT	CASSPPKGVRNTEAFF
TRBJ2-3	few	TRBD1	TRBV6-2/TRBV6-3	TGTGCCAGCAGTTACGCCGGGACAGTCACAGATACGCAGTATTTT	CASSYAGTVTDTQYF
TRBJ1-1	many	.	TRBV28	TGTGCCAGCTTGCGAACCTTTCGTGCCACTGAAGCTTTCTTT	CASLRTFRATEAFF
TRBJ2-1	.	.	TRBV9	TGTGCCAGCGGGAACAGCGGGCTCAATGAGCAGTTCTTC	CASGNSGLNEQFF
TRBJ1-5	few	.	TRBV3-1	TGTGCCAGCAGCCAAGGTATTTGGGGATTCCGGACAGAGGATAGCAATCAGCCCCAGCATTTT	CASSQGIWGFRTEDSNQPQHF
TRBJ2-1	few	.	TRBV29-1	TGCAGCGCGCGGACACCCTCCAATGAGCAGTTCTTC	CSARTPSNEQFF
TRBJ2-7	many	TRBD1	TRBV5-1	TGCGCCAGCAGCACCCGACAGGGGAACGAGCAGTACTTC	CASSTRQGNEQYF
TRBJ1-1	many	TRBD1	TRBV29-1	TGCAGCGTTGAGACGACAGGGTTGCGCACTGAAGCTTTCTTT	CSVETTGLRTEAFF
TRBJ2-5	many	.	TRBV7-8	TGTGCCACCGAGGGGGGAATGGGTAGTAGGGAGACCCAGTACTTC	CATEGGMGSRETQYF
TRBJ2-1	.	.	TRBV9	TGTGCCAGCAGCGTAGCCTTGACGGGGGCCCTCGGGTACAATGAGCAGTTCTTC	CASSVALTGALGYNEQFF
TRBJ2-5	many	TRBD2	TRBV7-3	TGTGCCAGCAGCTTAGTAGCGGGAGTGACGGAGACCCAGTACTTC	CASSLVAGVTETQYF
TRBJ2-5	.	.	TRBV7-9	TGTGCCAGCAGCTTAGCTGGGTTCACCCAGTACTTC	CASSLAGFTQYF
TRBJ2-7	.	TRBD2	TRBV2	TGTGCCAGCAGGGAAGGCTGTAAGGGGCCCGGACTAGCGGGGTACGAGCAGTACTTC	CASREGCKGPGLAGYEQYF
TRBJ2-2	.	.	TRBV20-1	TGCAGTGCTAGTGGCGGGGCCGGGGAGCTGTTTTTT	CSASGGAGELFF
TRBJ1-2	.	.	TRBV6-5	TGTGCCAGCAGTTACCATCCGTTACAGGTTAGCTATGGCTACACCTTC	CASSYHPLQVSYGYTF
TRBJ1-1	many	.	TRBV6-7	TGTGCCAGCAGTATGAGAGGAAACACTGAAGCTTTCTTT	CASSMRGNTEAFF
TRBJ2-3	many	.	TRBV7-3	TGTGCCAGCAGCTCCCCAGATGATACGCAGTATTTT	CASSSPDDTQYF
TRBJ2-1	.	.	TRBV2	TGTGCCAGCAGGGACCGGTTCTTC	CASRDRFF
TRBJ1-2	few	.	TRBV30	TGTGCCTGGAGTGTCCGGCCTAACTATGGCTACACCTTC	CAWSVRPNYGYTF
TRBJ1-3	few	TRBD1	TRBV12-3/TRBV12-4	TGTGCCAGCAGTAGCTCGACAGGGGGGGTTCTAACTGGAAACACCATATATTTT	CASSSSTGGVLTGNTIYF
TRBJ2-7	few	.	TRBV9	TGTGCCAGCAGCACAGGGGGGGACACCTACGAGCAGTACTTC	CASSTGGDTYEQYF
TRBJ2-7	few	.	TRBV30	TGTGCCTGGAAGGACTTACTGACCCACGAGCAGTACTTC	CAWKDLLTHEQYF
TRBJ1-6	few	.	TRBV25-1	TGTGCCAGCAGTGACCGGGACGCACCCCTCCACTTT	CASSDRDAPLHF
TRBJ2-6	.	TRBD2	TRBV7-9	TGTGCCAGCAGCTTAGCGTTGGGTAGCGGGAGTTCTGGGGCCAACGTCCTGACTTTC	CASSLALGSGSSGANVLTF
TRBJ2-7	.	.	TRBV6-2/TRBV6-3	TGTGCCAGCAGTGAAGTGTCTTTCGGGGGATACTCCTACGAGCAGTACTTC	CASSEVSFGGYSYEQYF
TRBJ2-3	once	.	TRBV12-3/TRBV12-4	TGTGCCAGCAGTTTAGACATCAACTCGGATACGCGGTATTTT	CASSLDINSDTRYF
TRBJ2-3	.	TRBD1	TRBV5-1	TGTGCCAGCAGCTTACCGGGACAGCAGCAGTATTTT	CASSLPGQQQYF
TRBJ2-1	many	.	TRBV28	TGTGCCAGCAGTTTAAACCATGAGCAGTTCTTC	CASSLNHEQFF
TRBJ2-5	many	.	TRBV12-3/TRBV12-4	TGTGCCAGCAGGCCCACGGGATACCAAGAGACCCAGTACTTC	CASRPTGYQETQYF
TRBJ2-3	few	TRBD1	TRBV6-5	TGTGCCAGCAGTTACTCCGGGACAGCCGGGGATACGCAGTATTTT	CASSYSGTAGDTQYF
TRBJ2-2	.	.	TRBV3-1	TGTGCCAGCAGCCAAGAACGGGGATACGCCGGGCAGCTGTTTTTT	CASSQERGYAGQLFF
TRBJ2-3	few	TRBD2	TRBV20-1	TGCAGTGCTAGAGGGGGAGCGGGGGAGACAGATACGCAGTATTTT	CSARGGAGETDTQYF
TRBJ2-1	few	TRBD2	TRBV18	TGTGCCAGCTCACCACCTAGCGGGAGGGCCGATGAGCAGTTCTTC	CASSPPSGRADEQFF
TRBJ2-2	.	.	TRBV7-9	TGTGCCAGCAGCTTAGGGACAAGCACGAACACCGGGGAGCTGTTTTTT	CASSLGTSTNTGELFF
TRBJ2-7	many	.	TRBV12-3/TRBV12-4	TGTGCCAGCAGTTATCGTCGAGGGAGCCGGTACGAGCAGTACTTC	CASSYRRGSRYEQYF
TRBJ2-5	many	TRBD1	TRBV28	TGTGCCAGCAGTCACCAGACAGGGTACCAAGAGACCCAGTACTTC	CASSHQTGYQETQYF
TRBJ2-3	many	.	TRBV3-1	TGTGCCAGCAGCCCGGACTGGAGCACAGATACGCAGTATTTT	CASSPDWSTDTQYF
TRBJ1-1	few	.	TRBV29-1	TGCAGCGTTGATAGTGCGGAGGACACTGAAGCTTTCTTT	CSVDSAEDTEAFF
TRBJ1-2	.	TRBD1	TRBV27	TGTGCCAGCAGTGCTGGACAGGGGTGGTATGGCTACACCTTC	CASSAGQGWYGYTF
TRBJ2-5	many	.	TRBV27	TGTGCCAGCAGTTTACTAGCGCCACAAGAGACCCAGTACTTC	CASSLLAPQETQYF
TRBJ1-5	many	TRBD1	TRBV20-1	TGCAGTGCTAGACAACAAGTCCGGGACAGGGTGACGGGGGCGGGTCAGCCCCAGCATTTT	CSARQQVRDRVTGAGQPQHF
TRBJ2-7	.	.	TRBV18	TGTGCCAGCTCACAAAGGGGGACGCCCAGCGAGCAGTACTTC	CASSQRGTPSEQYF
TRBJ2-7	many	TRBD2	TRBV6-2/TRBV6-3	TGTGCCAGCAGTTACGCCCCGGAACATTTAGCGGGAGAGAGCGTGTACGAGCAGTACTTC	CASSYAPEHLAGESVYEQYF
TRBJ1-2	few	TRBD1	TRBV19	TGTGCCAGTAACGGACAGGGGTTAGGACATGGCTACACCTTC	CASNGQGLGHGYTF
TRBJ2-7	.	.	TRBV20-1	TGCAGTGCTAGTCCGGTGGAAGACCTGAACTTTTACGAGCAGTACTTC	CSASPVEDLNFYEQYF
TRBJ2-5	few	TRBD1	TRBV5-4	TGTGCCAGCAGCAGCCAGGACAGGGGGCGAGAGACCCAGTACTTC	CASSSQDRGRETQYF
TRBJ2-5	many	.	TRBV20-1	TGCGGTTGCTGTTCGACCCAGTACTTC	CGCCSTQYF
TRBJ1-2	many	.	TRBV28	TGTGCCAGCAGTACCGGACGGATCTATGGCTACACCTTC	CASSTGRIYGYTF
TRBJ2-2	.	.	TRBV19	TGTGCCAGTAGTATAGTTAGCGAAGTATGGGAGCTGTTTTTT	CASSIVSEVWELFF
TRBJ2-5	.	.	TRBV4-1	TGCGCCAGCAGCCAAGATCGTTTCTCCGAGACCCAGTACTTC	CASSQDRFSETQYF
TRBJ2-1	.	TRBD2	TRBV5-1	TGCGCCAGCAGCTCGGGCCTAGCGGGAGTTTGGAATGAGCAGCTCTTC	CASSSGLAGVWNEQLF
TRBJ2-7	many	.	TRBV7-8	TGTGCCAGCAGCTTAGTGGCCCCAGATACCTACGAGCAGTACTTC	CASSLVAPDTYEQYF
TRBJ2-7	many	.	TRBV5-4	TGTGCCAGCAGCTTGGCCGGGGCAGGCAGGTACGAGCAGTACTTC	CASSLAGAGRYEQYF
TRBJ2-1	.	.	TRBV20-1	TGCAGTGCTACCCGGACTTCCTACAATGAGCAGTTCTTC	CSATRTSYNEQFF
TRBJ2-1	many	TRBD2	TRBV30	TGTGCCTGGAGCAGAATGACTAGCGGGCTATACAATGAGCAGTTCTTC	CAWSRMTSGLYNEQFF
TRBJ2-5	.	TRBD1	TRBV10-3	TGTGCCATCAGGGCGGGACAGGGTGGAGAGACCCAGTACTTC	CAIRAGQGGETQYF
TRBJ2-3	few	.	TRBV9	TGTGCCAGCAGCGCGAGGCGCGGGACGCAGTATTTT	CASSARRGTQYF
TRBJ2-2	.	TRBD2	TRBV27	TGTGCCAGCAGTGCTAGCGGGAACCCCGGGGAGCTGTTTTTT	CASSASGNPGELFF
TRBJ1-2	few	.	TRBV6-2/TRBV6-3	TGTGCCAGCACCTCGCTACCGGGACACTATGGCTACACCTTC	CASTSLPGHYGYTF